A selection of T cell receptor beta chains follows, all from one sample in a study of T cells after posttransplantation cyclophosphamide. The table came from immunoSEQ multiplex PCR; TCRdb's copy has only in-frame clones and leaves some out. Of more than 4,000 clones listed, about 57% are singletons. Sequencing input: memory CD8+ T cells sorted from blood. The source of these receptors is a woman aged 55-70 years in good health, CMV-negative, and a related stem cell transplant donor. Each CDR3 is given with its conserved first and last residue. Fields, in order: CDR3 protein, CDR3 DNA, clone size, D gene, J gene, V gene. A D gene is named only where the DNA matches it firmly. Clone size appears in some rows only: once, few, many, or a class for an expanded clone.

cdr3_aa: CASSLGGLAGLNEQFF; cdr3_nt: TGTGCCAGCAGCTTAGGAGGACTAGCGGGGCTCAATGAGCAGTTCTTC; clone_size: NA; d_call: TRBD2; j_call: TRBJ2-1; v_call: TRBV7-9
cdr3_aa: CASSPAYRGPINEKLFF; cdr3_nt: TGTGCCAGCAGCCCAGCGTACAGGGGACCGATTAATGAAAAACTGTTTTTT; clone_size: NA; d_call: TRBD1; j_call: TRBJ1-4; v_call: TRBV7-9
cdr3_aa: CAWEPTQGNTEAFF; cdr3_nt: TGTGCCTGGGAACCTACCCAGGGGAACACTGAAGCTTTCTTT; clone_size: medium-sized; d_call: NA; j_call: TRBJ1-1; v_call: TRBV30
cdr3_aa: CAISEPADGGGTDTQYF; cdr3_nt: TGTGCCATCAGTGAGCCAGCTGACGGGGGTGGCACAGATACGCAGTATTTT; clone_size: NA; d_call: NA; j_call: TRBJ2-3; v_call: TRBV10-3
cdr3_aa: CASSQRRGETQYF; cdr3_nt: TGTGCCAGCAGCCAGCGCCGCGGAGAGACCCAGTACTTC; clone_size: NA; d_call: NA; j_call: TRBJ2-5; v_call: TRBV4-2
cdr3_aa: CASSQGGGLVLYNEQFF; cdr3_nt: TGTGCCAGCAGTCAAGGAGGGGGACTAGTCCTTTACAATGAGCAGTTCTTC; clone_size: NA; d_call: TRBD2; j_call: TRBJ2-1; v_call: TRBV11-2
cdr3_aa: CASSWAANTEAFF; cdr3_nt: TGTGCCAGCAGCTGGGCAGCGAACACTGAAGCTTTCTTT; clone_size: few; d_call: NA; j_call: TRBJ1-1; v_call: TRBV5-6
cdr3_aa: CASSFGTVVYF; cdr3_nt: TGTGCCAGCAGCTTTGGGACAGTCGTCTACTTC; clone_size: NA; d_call: TRBD1; j_call: TRBJ2-4; v_call: TRBV7-9
cdr3_aa: CAWDTPYGNTIYF; cdr3_nt: TGTGCCTGGGACACTCCATACGGAAACACCATATATTTT; clone_size: NA; d_call: NA; j_call: TRBJ1-3; v_call: TRBV30
cdr3_aa: CASSSNTGSGGANVLTF; cdr3_nt: TGTGCCAGCAGCTCCAATACGGGCAGCGGGGGGGCCAACGTCCTGACTTTC; clone_size: few; d_call: NA; j_call: TRBJ2-6; v_call: TRBV7-3
cdr3_aa: CRDTYEQYF; cdr3_nt: TGCAGAGACACCTACGAGCAGTACTTC; clone_size: NA; d_call: NA; j_call: TRBJ2-7; v_call: TRBV29-1
cdr3_aa: CASSPFVRNEQFF; cdr3_nt: TGTGCCAGTAGCCCCTTCGTCCGGAATGAGCAGTTCTTC; clone_size: few; d_call: NA; j_call: TRBJ2-1; v_call: TRBV19
cdr3_aa: CASSPKPGGARNEQYF; cdr3_nt: TGTGCCAGCAGCCCCAAGCCGGGGGGGGCTCGGAACGAGCAGTACTTC; clone_size: NA; d_call: TRBD2; j_call: TRBJ2-7; v_call: TRBV14
cdr3_aa: CASGRNLGLAGSQETQYF; cdr3_nt: TGTGCCAGCGGTCGAAACCTTGGACTAGCGGGGTCCCAAGAGACCCAGTACTTC; clone_size: NA; d_call: TRBD2; j_call: TRBJ2-5; v_call: TRBV27
cdr3_aa: CASSGTSGRADTQYF; cdr3_nt: TGTGCCAGCAGCGGGACTAGCGGAAGGGCTGATACGCAGTATTTT; clone_size: NA; d_call: TRBD2; j_call: TRBJ2-3; v_call: TRBV7-9
cdr3_aa: CASSHQELVNTEAFF; cdr3_nt: TGCGCCAGCAGCCATCAGGAACTGGTGAACACTGAAGCTTTCTTT; clone_size: NA; d_call: NA; j_call: TRBJ1-1; v_call: TRBV4-1
cdr3_aa: CASSPGLAGVTDTQYF; cdr3_nt: TGTGCCAGCAGCCCCGGACTAGCGGGAGTCACAGATACGCAGTATTTT; clone_size: NA; d_call: TRBD2; j_call: TRBJ2-3; v_call: TRBV9
cdr3_aa: CASSYLKGDEQFF; cdr3_nt: TGTGCCAGCAGTTACTTAAAGGGGGATGAGCAGTTCTTC; clone_size: few; d_call: NA; j_call: TRBJ2-1; v_call: TRBV6-4
cdr3_aa: CASSQVNRGPYEQYF; cdr3_nt: TGTGCCAGCAGCCAAGTAAACAGGGGTCCCTACGAGCAGTACTTC; clone_size: NA; d_call: TRBD1; j_call: TRBJ2-7; v_call: TRBV14
cdr3_aa: CASSSEGASYNEQFF; cdr3_nt: TGTGCCAGCAGCTCCGAGGGGGCCTCCTACAATGAGCAGTTCTTC; clone_size: NA; d_call: TRBD1; j_call: TRBJ2-1; v_call: TRBV9
cdr3_aa: CAARGLSETQYF; cdr3_nt: TGTGCCGCGAGAGGACTTTCCGAGACCCAGTACTTC; clone_size: medium-sized; d_call: NA; j_call: TRBJ2-5; v_call: TRBV28
cdr3_aa: CASSFRGTVSYEQYF; cdr3_nt: TGTGCCAGCAGTTTCCGCGGGACGGTCTCCTACGAGCAGTACTTC; clone_size: NA; d_call: NA; j_call: TRBJ2-7; v_call: TRBV28
cdr3_aa: CASSVALGVDTGELFF; cdr3_nt: TGTGCCAGCAGCGTCGCGCTCGGGGTGGACACCGGGGAGCTGTTTTTT; clone_size: NA; d_call: NA; j_call: TRBJ2-2; v_call: TRBV9
cdr3_aa: CASSYSGTESYEQYF; cdr3_nt: TGTGCCAGCAGTTACTCGGGGACAGAATCCTACGAGCAGTACTTC; clone_size: once; d_call: TRBD1; j_call: TRBJ2-7; v_call: TRBV6-5
cdr3_aa: CASSARTGRKHNSPLHF; cdr3_nt: TGTGCCAGCAGCGCTAGGACAGGGCGCAAACATAATTCACCCCTCCACTTT; clone_size: once; d_call: TRBD1; j_call: TRBJ1-6; v_call: TRBV13
cdr3_aa: CASSLGASEQYF; cdr3_nt: TGTGCCAGCAGCTTAGGGGCTTCCGAGCAGTACTTC; clone_size: NA; d_call: NA; j_call: TRBJ2-7; v_call: TRBV7-9
cdr3_aa: CASSMGPGPGTSGSDAYEQYF; cdr3_nt: TGTGCCAGTAGTATGGGTCCAGGCCCCGGGACTAGCGGGAGCGATGCCTACGAGCAGTACTTC; clone_size: NA; d_call: TRBD2; j_call: TRBJ2-7; v_call: TRBV19